These 28 T cell receptor beta chains share one sample of origin, sequenced in a study of blood T cell repertoires in COVID-19. Assay: immunoSEQ multiplex PCR; the TCRdb copy retains only in-frame clones and omits some. The table has over 250,000 clones, roughly 85% seen once. The sequenced material came from peripheral blood. All receptors derive from a woman aged 70-85 years with acute or convalescent COVID-19.

This clone has a handful of counts. J is TRBJ2-3 and V is TRBV5-1; weak D call: TRBD1 (6 bases). V shed 0 bases and J shed 2 bases, with 16 bases lying between them. Germline values: CDR1 SGHRS, CDR2 YFSETQ. The CDR3 spans 17 residues. The CDR3 region has the DNA TGCGCCAGCAGCTTGGCACAGGGACGGTCAGCCACAGATACGCAGTATTTT. It translates to CASSLAQGRSATDTQYF.

This rearrangement joins TRBV4-1 to TRBJ1-5, with unresolved D. The V gene lost 9 bases and the J gene lost 4 bases, with 16 bases spanning the gap. CDR1 is MGHRA and CDR2 is YSYEKL in the germline V gene. The CDR3 has 14 amino acids. The CDR3 spells CASSDIFGNQPQHF. The CDR3, as DNA: TGCGCCAGTTCGGATATCTTCGGGAATCAGCCCCAGCATTTT.

V and J are TRBV7-2 and TRBJ1-2; the D gene is possibly TRBD1 (6 bases). CDR1 and CDR2 (germline): SGHTA, FQGNSA. Between the trimmed V and J ends, which lost 1 base and 0 bases, there was a span of 12 bases. The CDR3 has 16 amino acids. CDR3 residues: CASSLVSWTANYGYTF. The CDR3 DNA sequence: TGTGCCAGCAGCTTAGTATCCTGGACAGCTAACTATGGCTACACCTTC. Filled out from reference TRBV7-2 and TRBJ1-2, the complete variable domain reads GAGVSQSPSNKVTEKGKDVELRCDPISGHTALYWYRQSLGQGLEFLIYFQGNSAPDKSGLPSDRFSAERTGGSVSTLTIQRTQQEDSAVYLCASSLVSWTANYGYTFGSGTRLTVV.

This chain uses TRBV2 with TRBJ1-1; TRBD1 might be the D (5 bases). Germline CDR1 reads SNHLY; CDR2 reads FYNNEI. This CDR3 is built from 13 residues. Trimming cost V 2 bases and J 6 bases, with 10 bases left between them. The CDR3 is CASSEQGSSEAFF. DNA of the CDR3: TGTGCCAGCAGTGAACAGGGATCTTCTGAAGCTTTCTTT. The variable domain in full, with the rest retrieved from reference TRBV2 and TRBJ1-1, is EPEVTQTPSHQVTQMGQEVILRCVPISNHLYFYWYRQILGQKVEFLVSFYNNEISEKSEIFDDQFSVERPDGSNFTLKIRSTKLEDSAMYFCASSEQGSSEAFFGQGTRLTVV.

This clone was observed once. This chain links TRBV5-6 with TRBJ2-5, with 8 bases aligning to TRBD1. J was trimmed by 1 base and V by 4 bases; bases with no gene match: 6. Germline CDR1 SGHDT, CDR2 YYEEEE. The CDR3 is made up of 15 amino acids. The CDR3 DNA reads TGTGCCAGCAGCCGAGGACAGGGTTCCCAAGAGACCCAGTACTTC. Residues: CASSRGQGSQETQYF. Looking up the rest from reference TRBV5-6 and TRBJ2-5 gives the full variable domain: DAGVTQSPTHLIKTRGQQVTLRCSPKSGHDTVSWYQQALGQGPQFIFQYYEEEERQRGNFPDRFSGHQFPNYSSELNVNALLLGDSALYLCASSRGQGSQETQYFGPGTRLLVL.

The rearrangement links TRBV5-6 to TRBJ1-6; D unclear. Trimming took off 2 bases at V and 9 bases at J, with 6 bases between the two ends. This CDR3 comprises 12 residues. The germline gives CDR1 SGHDT, CDR2 YYEEEE. The CDR3 sequence is CASSFRGSPLHF. The CDR3 DNA reads TGTGCCAGCAGCTTCAGAGGTTCACCCCTCCACTTT.

The chain is built from TRBV7-2 and TRBJ2-7; 9 nucleotides match TRBD1. Trimming cost V 7 bases and J 7 bases; bases outside gene matches: 8. Per germline, CDR1 SGHTA and CDR2 FQGNSA. The CDR3 runs 13 residues. In DNA, the CDR3 is TGTGCCAGCAACCCACGGGACAGGGCTGAGCAGTACTTC. Translation: CASNPRDRAEQYF. Drawing the rest from reference TRBV7-2 and TRBJ2-7, the complete variable domain is GAGVSQSPSNKVTEKGKDVELRCDPISGHTALYWYRQSLGQGLEFLIYFQGNSAPDKSGLPSDRFSAERTGGSVSTLTIQRTQQEDSAVYLCASNPRDRAEQYFGPGTRLTVT.

This clone was seen once. This chain joins TRBV18 and TRBJ1-2; 9 nucleotides align to TRBD1. The CDR3 covers 17 residues. Germline V gene lookup returns CDR1 KGHSH and CDR2 LQKENI. V was clipped by 3 bases and J by 9 bases; unmatched bases: 17. The CDR3 reads CASSPGLILNRGHSYTF. The CDR3 DNA sequence: TGTGCCAGCTCACCCGGGCTGATACTAAACAGGGGGCACAGCTACACCTTC.

This clone was counted a few times. The CDR3 sequence: CASSSGHTESSLFF. The CDR3 DNA follows: TGTGCCAGCAGCTCCGGACACACCGAGTCATCGTTGTTCTTC. V is TRBV7-9 and J is TRBJ2-1; D is possibly TRBD1 (5 bases). Germline values: CDR1 SEHNR, CDR2 FQNEAQ (reference sequence). With 4 bases removed from V and 15 bases from J, the gap between germline ends came to 22 bases. This CDR3 has 14 residues.

The gene calls are TRBV5-3 and TRBJ1-1, with unresolved D. TRBV5-3 counts as an open reading frame of uncertain function. This CDR3 is 14 amino acids long. With 7 bases removed from V and 0 bases from J, the gap between germline ends came to 13 bases. The CDR3: CARSVRRLNTEAFF. DNA of the CDR3: TGTGCCAGATCGGTAAGGAGGTTGAACACTGAAGCTTTCTTT.

V usage is TRBV2 and J usage is TRBJ2-3; 12 positions agree with TRBD2. The CDR3 runs to 17 residues. V lost 6 bases to trimming and J lost 3 bases; unmatched junction nucleotides: 10. Germline-derived CDR1 and CDR2 are SNHLY and FYNNEI. The CDR3, as DNA: TGTGCCAGCAGCCTTTTCGCGACTAGCGGGGGAACAGATACGCAGTATTTT. Its translation: CASSLFATSGGTDTQYF. The full variable domain, with the rest looked up from reference TRBV2 and TRBJ2-3, is EPEVTQTPSHQVTQMGQEVILRCVPISNHLYFYWYRQILGQKVEFLVSFYNNEISEKSEIFDDQFSVERPDGSNFTLKIRSTKLEDSAMYFCASSLFATSGGTDTQYFGPGTRLTVL.

This sequence joins TRBV27 and TRBJ2-5; TRBD1 agrees at 7 bases. The CDR3 has 14 amino acids. Germline trimming cut 5 bases from V and 5 bases from J; bases unmatched to any gene: 8. Germline V lookup: CDR1 MNHEY, CDR2 SMNVEV (reference sequence). CDR3 nucleotides: TGTGCCAGCAGTCACCCGGGACAGACGGAGACCCAGTACTTC. Translation: CASSHPGQTETQYF.

The rearrangement links TRBV6-6 to TRBJ1-5; D is unresolved. Per the germline V gene, CDR1 is MNHNY and CDR2 is SVGAGI (reference sequence). Trimming shortened V by 3 bases and J by 3 bases, and 12 bases separated the two germline ends. This CDR3 comprises 15 residues. This CDR3 is CASSYGDRFNQPQHF. The CDR3 DNA follows: TGTGCCAGCAGTTATGGAGACCGATTCAATCAGCCCCAGCATTTT.

The CDR3: CATSERGSNTEAFF. The CDR3 DNA is TGTGCCACCAGTGAACGGGGATCGAACACTGAAGCTTTCTTT. The chain links TRBV24-1 to TRBJ1-1; D gene ambiguous. This CDR3 spans 14 amino acids. Germline CDR1 and CDR2: KGHDR and SFDVKD. The germline V and J ends were trimmed by 4 bases and 1 base, with 9 bases remaining between them.

The V and J genes are TRBV19 and TRBJ2-2; 9 bases align to TRBD1. CDR1 is LNHDA and CDR2 is SQIVND in the germline V gene (reference sequence). After removal of 8 bases from V and 1 base from J, the junction contained 2 bases not matched to a gene. The CDR3 length is 14 residues. CDR3 bases: TGTGCCAGTGGGACAGGGTGGAACACCGGGGAGCTGTTTTTT. Residues: CASGTGWNTGELFF.

This sequence joins TRBV5-4 and TRBJ2-1, with a possible D match to TRBD2 (6 bases). The germline V gene encodes CDR1 SGHNT and CDR2 YYREEE (reference sequence). This CDR3 contains 15 residues. V gave up 4 bases and J gave up 0 bases, with 11 bases separating them. CDR3 nucleotide sequence: TGTGCCAGCAGCCTGGGAGGCAGCTCCTACAATGAGCAGTTCTTC. Protein product: CASSLGGSSYNEQFF.

The chain couples TRBV5-8 to TRBJ1-6, with TRBD1 as a possible D gene (6 bases). V lost 0 bases to trimming and J lost 9 bases, with 10 bases between them. This CDR3 is built from 14 residues. Germline V lookup: CDR1 SGHTS, CDR2 YDEGEE. The CDR3 coding sequence is TGTGCCAGCAGCTTGGCACAGGGTAGTTCACCCCTCCACTTT. The encoded protein is CASSLAQGSSPLHF.

V usage is TRBV27 and J usage is TRBJ1-2; 8 positions agree with TRBD1. V lost 8 bases and J lost 3; bases outside the gene matches: 11. This CDR3 region has 15 residues. Per germline, CDR1 MNHEY and CDR2 SMNVEV (reference sequence). CDR3 region: CASPLTDRVDYGYTF. DNA for the CDR3: TGTGCCAGCCCCCTTACGGACAGGGTGGACTATGGCTACACCTTC.

This clone was counted between two and nine times. The sample carries other DNA sequences with the same CDR3. The chain carries TRBV5-1 and TRBJ1-2; the D gene is possibly TRBD1 (6 bases). This CDR3 is 13 amino acids long. In germline, CDR1 is SGHRS, CDR2 YFSETQ. Deletions cut 2 bases from V and 2 bases from J, with 7 bases between. Here the CDR3 DNA reads TGCGCCAGCAGCTTAGACAGGAACTATGGCTACACCTTC. This encodes CASSLDRNYGYTF.

The chain's CDR3 is CASNEQGGNSPLHF. CDR3 DNA sequence: TGTGCCAGTAACGAACAGGGGGGAAATTCACCCCTCCACTTT. The V gene is TRBV19, the J gene TRBJ1-6; 8 bases match TRBD1. After removal of 7 bases from V and 7 bases from J, the junction contained 6 bases not matched to a gene. There are 14 residues in the CDR3. Germline V gene sequence: CDR1 LNHDA, CDR2 SQIVND (reference sequence).

The V gene is TRBV5-5, the J gene TRBJ2-6, with D possibly TRBD1 on 6 matching bases. The germline V gene has CDR1 SGHKS and CDR2 YYEKEE (reference sequence). The ends were cut back, 4 bases at V and 2 bases at J, with 16 bases in the middle. The CDR3 totals 17 residues. CDR3 nucleotide sequence: TGTGCCAGCAGCCCCCGGTTGGCAGGGGCTGGGGCCAACGTCCTGACTTTC. It specifies CASSPRLAGAGANVLTF.

With respect to this clone: This sample also contains other DNA sequences that code for the same CDR3. The chain couples TRBV3-1 (or the pseudogene TRBV3-2) to TRBJ1-5; 9 nucleotides align to TRBD1. The CDR3 covers 15 residues. After removal of 1 base from V and 6 bases from J, the junction contained 4 bases not matched to a gene. Germline V gene sequence: CDR1 LGHDT, CDR2 YNNKEL (reference sequence). CDR3 sequence: CASSQGQGVGQPQHF. The CDR3 coding sequence is TGTGCCAGCAGCCAAGGACAGGGGGTGGGTCAGCCCCAGCATTTT.

The rearrangement joins TRBV6-5 to TRBJ1-2; no clear D. Germline lookup yields CDR1 MNHEY and CDR2 SVGAGI. V dropped 8 bases and J dropped 2 bases, with 18 bases sitting between them. The CDR3 runs to 15 residues. The CDR3 bases are TGTGCCAGCTACGCGGGGAACCTGGGAAACTATGGCTACACCTTC. Translated: CASYAGNLGNYGYTF.

V usage is TRBV12-5 and J usage is TRBJ2-2, with 9 nucleotides matching TRBD1. The CDR3 runs to 17 residues. Per germline, CDR1 LGHNT and CDR2 FRNRAP. V lost 1 base and J lost 4; bases outside the gene matches: 7. CDR3 sequence reads: CASGLGGQGPGTGELFF. CDR3 nucleotide sequence: TGTGCTAGTGGTTTGGGGGGACAGGGCCCGGGCACCGGGGAGCTGTTTTTT.

This clone has only one observation. The V call is TRBV11-3, the J call TRBJ2-1, with TRBD2 matching 7 bases. This CDR3 has 14 residues. Losses at the gene ends were 5 bases for V and 3 bases for J; bases not matched to a gene: 4. The germline CDR1 and CDR2 sequences are SGHNT and YENEEA. The CDR3: CASSGPGGYNEQFF. The CDR3 DNA follows: TGTGCCAGCAGCGGACCGGGGGGCTACAATGAGCAGTTCTTC.

The rearrangement joins TRBV6-6 to TRBJ1-2; 7 bases align to TRBD1. Germline CDR1 is MNHNY and CDR2 is SVGAGI (reference sequence). Losses at the gene ends were 5 bases for V and 8 bases for J; bases not matched to a gene: 8. The CDR3 has 13 amino acids. For the CDR3, the DNA is TGTGCCAGCAGTCGACAGGGAATGGAAGGCTACACCTTC. This translates into CASSRQGMEGYTF.

The chain has TRBV7-3 and TRBJ1-4, with TRBD1 identical over 8 bases. Per the germline V gene, CDR1 is SGHTA and CDR2 is FQGTGA. The CDR3 spans 14 residues. Trimming removed 5 bases from V and 4 bases from J; junction bases left unmatched: 3. The CDR3 coding sequence is TGTGCCAGCAGCCCGGGACAGGTTAATGAAAAACTGTTTTTT. Protein: CASSPGQVNEKLFF. Looking up the rest from reference TRBV7-3 and TRBJ1-4 gives the full variable domain: GAGVSQTPSNKVTEKGKYVELRCDPISGHTALYWYRQSLGQGPEFLIYFQGTGAADDSGLPNDRFFAVRPEGSVSTLKIQRTERGDSAVYLCASSPGQVNEKLFFGSGTQLSVL.

The gene calls are TRBV3-1 (or the pseudogene TRBV3-2) and TRBJ2-7; weak D call: TRBD1 (6 bases). V gave up 5 bases and J gave up 1 base, with 12 bases separating them. Per germline, CDR1 LGHDT and CDR2 YNNKEL (reference sequence). The CDR3 consists of 14 residues. The DNA of the CDR3 is TGTGCCAGCAGCACCAGGGGTGCTTCCTACGAGCAGTACTTC. Protein sequence: CASSTRGASYEQYF.